Presented here are 30 T cell receptor beta chains from one specimen sequenced in a study of blood T cell repertoires in COVID-19. TCRdb's table, derived via immunoSEQ multiplex PCR, lists solely in-frame clones and lacks some. The sample has over 200,000 clones, 84% seen once. The sample taken for sequencing was peripheral blood. The receptors stem from a man aged 40-55 years who had recovered from COVID-19.

The chain uses TRBV18 and TRBJ2-7; the match to TRBD2 covers 9 bases. The ends lost 1 base at V and 0 bases at J; junction bases unmatched: 4. Germline CDR1 reads KGHSH; CDR2 reads LQKENI. The CDR3 covers 16 residues. The CDR3 nucleotides read TGTGCCAGCTCACCACAGGCGGGAGGGGACTCCTACGAGCAGTACTTC. Residues: CASSPQAGGDSYEQYF.

This clone was recorded a few times. This chain joins TRBV7-2 and TRBJ1-5; tentative D call: TRBD1 (5 bases). Germline-derived CDR1 and CDR2 are SGHTA and FQGNSA. With 2 bases removed from V and 5 bases from J, the gap between germline ends came to 7 bases. The CDR3 runs 13 residues. This CDR3 is CASSLSRDQPQHF. The CDR3 DNA follows: TGTGCCAGCAGCTTATCCAGGGATCAGCCCCAGCATTTT.

This chain connects TRBV7-9 to TRBJ2-3; 16 bases fit TRBD2. The CDR3 has 19 amino acids. Looked up from germline, CDR1 is SEHNR and CDR2 is FQNEAQ (reference sequence). The ends lost 5 bases at V and 4 bases at J; junction bases unmatched: 12. CDR3 amino acids: CASSHTPGLAGGRSDTQYF. CDR3 coding DNA: TGTGCCAGCAGCCATACACCGGGACTAGCGGGGGGGCGATCAGATACGCAGTATTTT.

The chain recombines TRBV2 with TRBJ2-7; D gene uncertain. Per germline, CDR1 SNHLY and CDR2 FYNNEI. Trimming pared 1 base from V and 7 bases from J, leaving 11 bases between. There are 13 residues in the CDR3. The chain's CDR3 is CASSEGTVGEQYF. The DNA for the CDR3 is TGTGCCAGCAGTGAAGGCACCGTCGGGGAGCAGTACTTC.

The CDR3 bases are TGCAGCGTTGAAGGGCAGGGTCTAGGCTACACCTTC. Translated, it gives CSVEGQGLGYTF. The chain links TRBV29-1 to TRBJ1-2; maybe TRBD1 (5 bases). Germline V gene sequence: CDR1 SQVTM, CDR2 ANQGSEA. The ends were cut back, 1 base at V and 8 bases at J, with 11 bases in the middle. The CDR3 loop spans 12 amino acids.

This rearrangement joins TRBV30 to TRBJ2-5, with 10 bases matching TRBD1. V dropped 4 bases and J dropped 5; count of bases not matched to a gene: 13. Germline values: CDR1 GTSNPN, CDR2 SVGIG (reference sequence). The CDR3 length is 16 residues. CDR3 in DNA: TGTGCCTGGACCCACCCCTGGGACAGGGGTGGGGAGACCCAGTACTTC. Residues: CAWTHPWDRGGETQYF.

J is TRBJ2-5 and V is TRBV30; 8 positions match TRBD2. The CDR3 length is 15 residues. Per the germline V gene, CDR1 is GTSNPN and CDR2 is SVGIG (reference sequence). Trimming removed 6 bases from V and 5 bases from J; junction bases left unmatched: 14. Here the CDR3 reads CACAPPGGFKETQYF. The CDR3 nucleotides are TGTGCCTGCGCCCCCCCGGGAGGGTTCAAGGAGACCCAGTACTTC.

The V call is TRBV2, the J call TRBJ2-5; TRBD2 might be the D (5 bases). V was pared by 4 bases and J by 5 bases, with 17 bases between. Germline V gives CDR1 SNHLY, CDR2 FYNNEI. The CDR3 consists of 15 residues. The CDR3 spells CASSVSAGPTETQYF. The DNA of the CDR3 is TGTGCCAGCAGTGTTTCTGCGGGTCCGACGGAGACCCAGTACTTC.

This clone was recorded only once. CDR3 residues: CASSQDTGGTETQYF. CDR3 nucleotide sequence: TGCGCCAGCAGTCAAGACACAGGGGGTACTGAGACCCAGTACTTC. The V and J genes are TRBV23-1 and TRBJ2-5; 8 bases line up with TRBD1. TRBV23-1 is an open reading frame, and its role is uncertain. CDR3 length equals 15 residues. Unmatched junction bases numbered 7, after V lost 2 bases and J lost 5 bases.

The chain employs TRBV29-1 and TRBJ2-7; TRBD2 is a possible D gene (6 bases). The CDR3 loop spans 15 amino acids. Germline V CDR1 and CDR2: SQVTM, ANQGSEA. Trimming stripped 1 base from V and 0 bases from J, with 13 bases between. CDR3 amino acids: CSVEGAAGHSYEQYF. For the CDR3, the DNA is TGCAGCGTTGAAGGGGCGGCGGGGCACTCCTACGAGCAGTACTTC.

The V gene is TRBV4-3, the J gene TRBJ2-3; perhaps TRBD2 as D (5 bases). The CDR3 is 15 amino acids. V dropped 1 base and J dropped 6 bases, with 14 bases sitting between them. Germline-derived CDR1 and CDR2 are LGHNA and YSLEER. CDR3 sequence (DNA): TGCGCCAGCAGCCAAGGGGGAGCAGGTTCTGATACGCAGTATTTT. This translates into CASSQGGAGSDTQYF.

The chain links TRBV7-2 to TRBJ2-6, with D unclear. This CDR3 has 18 amino acids. Trimming stripped 6 bases from V and 0 bases from J, with 18 bases between. Germline CDR1 reads SGHTA; CDR2 reads FQGNSA. CDR3 in DNA: TGTGCCAGCAGTCTCGAATCCTTACTGTTCTCTGGGGCCAACGTCCTGACTTTC. Its protein is CASSLESLLFSGANVLTF.

This chain links TRBV5-1 with TRBJ2-1; 9 bases map to TRBD2. Germline V lookup: CDR1 SGHRS, CDR2 YFSETQ. This CDR3 contains 16 residues. V was pared by 0 bases and J by 7 bases, with 8 bases of the junction left unmatched. The CDR3 DNA reads as TGCGCCAGCAGCTTGGCCCCTAGCGGGAACGTGAATGAGCAGTTCTTC. Translating it yields CASSLAPSGNVNEQFF.

The J gene is TRBJ1-2, the V gene TRBV13; TRBD1 agrees at 8 bases. The CDR3 length is 13 residues. Unmatched junction bases numbered 0, after V lost 1 base and J lost 5 bases. Per the germline V gene, CDR1 is PRHDT and CDR2 is FYEKMQ (reference sequence). Here the CDR3 reads CASSLDRGYGYTF. The DNA for the CDR3 is TGTGCCAGCAGCTTAGACAGGGGGTATGGCTACACCTTC.

The chain uses TRBV11-3 and TRBJ2-3; TRBD2 matches 7 bases. CDR1 is SGHNT, CDR2 YENEEA, per germline. CDR3 length equals 15 residues. The V and J ends lost 1 base and 0 bases, in that order; junction bases with no gene match: 1. The CDR3 DNA sequence: TGTGCCAGCAGCTTAGGCGGGGGAAGCACAGATACGCAGTATTTT. Residues: CASSLGGGSTDTQYF.

The table lists this clone with many counts. In nucleotides, the CDR3 is TGTGCCTGGGGGCGGGGCACTGAAGCTTTCTTT. It yields the protein CAWGRGTEAFF. The V call is TRBV30, the J call TRBJ1-1; the D is unclear. The CDR3 loop spans 11 amino acids. Germline CDR1 is GTSNPN and CDR2 is SVGIG (reference sequence). Trimming left V 5 bases short and J 4 bases short, with 8 bases between.

This clone has a single count. J is TRBJ1-3 and V is TRBV18; the match to TRBD1 covers 8 bases. The CDR3 has 19 amino acids. CDR1 and CDR2 from the germline V gene are KGHSH and LQKENI. V was pared by 7 bases and J by 8 bases, with 25 bases of the junction left unmatched. CDR3 nucleotide sequence: TGTGCCAGCTTTTCGACAGGGGCTGCTAGGTCAACGGCCTCGGACACCATATATTTT. This translates into CASFSTGAARSTASDTIYF.

The chain is built from TRBV30 and TRBJ1-1, with D perhaps TRBD1 (5 bases). CDR3 size: 15 residues. The germline V gene has CDR1 GTSNPN and CDR2 SVGIG (reference sequence). The V gene lost 0 bases and the J gene lost 1 base, with 12 bases spanning the gap. The CDR3 sequence is CAWSVRGGRNTEAFF. Written as DNA, the CDR3 is TGTGCCTGGAGTGTAAGGGGTGGGCGGAACACTGAAGCTTTCTTT.

The chain carries TRBV4-3 and TRBJ1-1; a weak D match, TRBD1 (6 bases). V shed 0 bases and J shed 1 base, with 15 bases lying between them. Germline V gene data show CDR1 as LGHNA and CDR2 as YSLEER. CDR3 size: 17 residues. The CDR3 sequence is CASSQDRQRGGNTEAFF. CDR3 DNA: TGCGCCAGCAGCCAAGATCGCCAACGAGGGGGGAACACTGAAGCTTTCTTT.

This rearrangement joins TRBV6-5 to TRBJ1-6, with no clear D. CDR3 length: 16 residues. V lost 4 bases and J lost 10, with 20 bases in between. Germline loops: CDR1 MNHEY, CDR2 SVGAGI. CDR3 DNA: TGTGCCAGCAGTTCGGCAAAGAATGGCGGATGGTCACCCCTCCACTTT. This encodes CASSSAKNGGWSPLHF.

The rearrangement joins TRBV5-1 to TRBJ1-6; TRBD1 agrees at 9 bases. Germline CDR1 and CDR2: SGHRS and YFSETQ. Trimming removed 1 base from V and 10 bases from J; junction bases left unmatched: 6. The CDR3 contains 15 residues. The CDR3 coding sequence is TGCGCCAGCAGCTTGAACAGGGGGCGAGGCTCACCCCTCCACTTT. Translated: CASSLNRGRGSPLHF.

The chain employs TRBV19 and TRBJ2-7, with D tentatively TRBD1 (5 bases). Per the germline V gene, CDR1 is LNHDA and CDR2 is SQIVND (reference sequence). The CDR3 length is 13 residues. Trimming took off 11 bases at V and 5 bases at J, with 19 bases between the two ends. CDR3 DNA sequence: TGTGCCTCATCGACAGCCGACCTCGACGAGCAGTACTTC. Translation gives CASSTADLDEQYF.

This chain connects TRBV6-1 to TRBJ1-4; TRBD1 matches 8 bases. This CDR3 is built from 20 residues. The germline V gene has CDR1 MNHNS and CDR2 SASEGT. The V and J ends lost 4 bases and 0 bases, in that order; junction bases with no gene match: 16. The CDR3 region has the DNA TGTGCCAGCAGTGCCCTCAGGGGGCGCGAGATTTGGGCAACTAATGAAAAACTGTTTTTT. Protein sequence: CASSALRGREIWATNEKLFF.

V is TRBV19 and J is TRBJ1-1; D call uncertain. V lost 5 bases, J lost 1 base, and 11 bases lay in between. The CDR3 runs 14 residues. Germline CDR1 is LNHDA and CDR2 is SQIVND (reference sequence). In DNA, the CDR3 is TGTGCCAGTAGTGTTGACGGGGAGAACACTGAAGCTTTCTTT. Its translation is CASSVDGENTEAFF.

The chain combines TRBV19 with TRBJ2-7, with no clear D. The germline gives CDR1 LNHDA, CDR2 SQIVND (reference sequence). Between the trimmed V and J ends, which lost 5 bases and 4 bases, there was a span of 18 bases. This CDR3 has 15 amino acids. CDR3 sequence (DNA): TGTGCCAGTAGTCCAACCCTCAAGACTGAATACGAGCAGTACTTC. Translation gives CASSPTLKTEYEQYF. Using reference TRBV19 and TRBJ2-7 for the parts outside the CDR3, the full variable domain is DGGITQSPKYLFRKEGQNVTLSCEQNLNHDAMYWYRQDPGQGLRLIYYSQIVNDFQKGDIAEGYSVSREKKESFPLTVTSAQKNPTAFYLCASSPTLKTEYEQYFGPGTRLTVT.

This clone appeared a single time. V usage is TRBV6-5 and J usage is TRBJ2-3; 8 bases are shared with TRBD2. Germline V gene sequence: CDR1 MNHEY, CDR2 SVGAGI. V was clipped by 0 bases and J by 0 bases; unmatched bases: 2. This CDR3 is built from 16 residues. CDR3 residues: CASSYSQRESTDTQYF. The CDR3 DNA follows: TGTGCCAGCAGTTACTCGCAGCGGGAGAGCACAGATACGCAGTATTTT.

CDR3 residues: CASSVQGSETQYF. CDR3 nucleotides: TGTGCCAGCAGCGTACAGGGTAGCGAGACCCAGTACTTC. J is TRBJ2-5 and V is TRBV9; tentative D call: TRBD1 (5 bases). Trimming pared 1 base from V and 5 bases from J, leaving 9 bases between. Germline V gene lookup returns CDR1 SGDLS and CDR2 YYNGEE. The CDR3 length is 13 residues.

The rearrangement uses TRBV7-8 and TRBJ2-5, with a possible D match to TRBD2 (5 bases). The germline gives CDR1 SGHVS, CDR2 FQNEAQ. This CDR3 is built from 13 residues. V lost 4 bases and J lost 14, with 20 bases in between. The CDR3 DNA follows: TGTGCCAGCAGCTCGTGGGGTAGCGACGCGGTCTACTTC. Protein product: CASSSWGSDAVYF.

The CDR3 nucleotides are TGTGCCAGCAGCCAGGCTCTTCCGGGACAGGGGGCCGCGTACTACGAGCAGTACTTC. Translation: CASSQALPGQGAAYYEQYF. The chain recombines TRBV3-1 (or the pseudogene TRBV3-2) with TRBJ2-7; 12 nucleotides line up with TRBD1. This CDR3 region has 19 residues. Germline lookup yields CDR1 LGHDT and CDR2 YNNKEL (reference sequence). J lost 3 bases, V lost 3 bases, and 15 bases had no gene match.

V and J are TRBV6-5 and TRBJ1-6; weak D call: TRBD1 (5 bases). This CDR3 is 14 amino acids long. The V gene lost 6 bases and the J gene lost 10 bases, with 16 bases spanning the gap. The V gene's germline CDR1 is MNHEY and CDR2 SVGAGI. The CDR3 DNA sequence: TGTGCCAGCAGCGGAGTGGGGCAGGGATCACCCCTCCACTTT. Translated, it gives CASSGVGQGSPLHF.